The 5 T cell receptor beta chains given below trace back to one sample, sequenced in a study of blood T cell repertoires in COVID-19. Only in-frame clones appear in the TCRdb table, and some are missing; sequencing was by immunoSEQ multiplex PCR. The sample consists of about 250,000 clones, approximately 79% of them appearing once. The sample consisted of peripheral blood. The source of these receptors is a woman aged 40 to 55 with active or convalescent COVID-19.

In nucleotides, the CDR3 is TGTGCCAGCAGCCAGGGGGCGTTCGGTGAAGCTTTCTTT. Protein: CASSQGAFGEAFF. J is TRBJ1-1 and V is TRBV7-9, with TRBD1 identical over 8 bases. V lost 5 bases, J lost 7 bases, and 6 bases stayed unmatched. CDR3 length equals 13 residues. Per the germline V gene, CDR1 is SEHNR and CDR2 is FQNEAQ (reference sequence).

This rearrangement joins TRBV5-1 to TRBJ1-5, with 9 bases matching TRBD1. Germline assignment: CDR1 SGHRS and CDR2 YFSETQ. The trim removed 4 bases at V and 1 base at J, leaving 9 bases unmatched. CDR3 length equals 17 residues. The CDR3 reads CASSPPGQGGSNQPQHF. The DNA of the CDR3 is TGCGCCAGCAGCCCACCGGGACAGGGTGGGAGCAATCAGCCCCAGCATTTT.

V is TRBV5-5 and J is TRBJ1-6, with 8 bases lining up with TRBD1. CDR1 and CDR2 from the germline V gene are SGHKS and YYEKEE (reference sequence). CDR3 size: 15 residues. After removal of 4 bases from V and 5 bases from J, the junction contained 5 bases not matched to a gene. As DNA, the CDR3 is TGTGCCAGCAGCCCCACAGGGGGAAATAATTCACCCCTCCACTTT. Its protein product is CASSPTGGNNSPLHF.

A few counts support this clone. V usage is TRBV10-1 and J usage is TRBJ2-3; D not resolved. CDR3 length: 16 amino acids. In germline, CDR1 is WNHNN, CDR2 SYGVQD (reference sequence). The ends were cut back, 3 bases at V and 2 bases at J, with 15 bases in the middle. The CDR3: CASSDGSSGATDTQYF. CDR3 sequence (DNA): TGCGCCAGCAGTGATGGTTCCAGTGGAGCCACAGATACGCAGTATTTT.

This chain connects TRBV10-1 to TRBJ2-7; possible D gene TRBD2, 6 bases. The germline V gene has CDR1 WNHNN and CDR2 SYGVQD (reference sequence). This CDR3 region has 12 residues. V was pared by 5 bases and J by 6 bases, with 11 bases between. The CDR3 bases are TGCGCCAGCAGTACAGCCGGGGGCGAGCAGTACTTC. It translates to CASSTAGGEQYF.